A selection of T cell receptor beta chains follows, all from one sample in a study of blood T cell repertoires in COVID-19. Clones were read by immunoSEQ multiplex PCR, and TCRdb kept only the in-frame ones, dropping some. The table has under 150,000 clones, around three quarters seen once. Sequencing was done on a sample of peripheral blood. The receptors were sampled from a woman older than 75 with acute or convalescent COVID-19. CDR3s include the opening cysteine and the closing phenylalanine or tryptophan. Fields, in order: J gene, clone size, V gene, D gene, CDR3 protein, CDR3 DNA. The D gene is left open where the match is weak. Clone size is shown for a subset of rows, as once, few, many or a class of expanded clone.

TRBJ2-1 . TRBV28 TRBD2 CASSLLTSGRYNEQFF TGTGCCAGCAGTTTATTGACTAGCGGGAGGTACAATGAGCAGTTCTTC
TRBJ1-1 once TRBV5-1 . CASSLRGGTEAFF TGCGCCAGCAGCTTGAGAGGTGGCACTGAAGCTTTCTTT
TRBJ2-5 . TRBV19 TRBD1 CASSTRRTGGQETQYF TGTGCCAGTAGTACCCGCCGGACAGGGGGGCAAGAGACCCAGTACTTC
TRBJ1-5 once TRBV28 TRBD1 CASIPRGTGGTQPQHF TGTGCCAGCATCCCTCGGGGGACAGGGGGGACTCAGCCCCAGCATTTT
TRBJ1-2 . TRBV2 TRBD1 CASKTGVNGYTF TGTGCCAGTAAAACAGGGGTTAACGGCTACACCTTC
TRBJ2-5 once TRBV9 TRBD2 CASSVGLAQETQYF TGTGCCAGCAGCGTAGGACTAGCGCAAGAGACCCAGTACTTC
TRBJ1-1 . TRBV6-5 TRBD1 CASRGQGEGAEAFF TGTGCCAGCAGGGGACAGGGGGAGGGAGCTGAAGCTTTCTTT
TRBJ1-4 . TRBV5-1 TRBD1 CASSRTGANEKLFF TGCGCCAGCAGCCGGACAGGGGCTAATGAAAAACTGTTTTTT
TRBJ2-2 . TRBV10-1 TRBD2 CASSSGRANTGELFF TGCGCCAGCAGTAGCGGGAGAGCGAACACCGGGGAGCTGTTTTTT
TRBJ2-5 . TRBV5-1 TRBD1 CASSLGLGGSFETQYF TGCGCCAGCAGCTTGGGGCTAGGGGGCTCTTTTGAGACCCAGTACTTC
TRBJ1-3 . TRBV7-9 TRBD1 CASSLGTRGEPGNTIYF TGTGCCAGCAGCTTAGGGACCAGGGGGGAACCTGGAAACACCATATATTTT
TRBJ2-6 . TRBV19 . CASSSRQLYHSGANVLTF TGTGCCAGTAGTAGTCGACAGCTTTATCACTCTGGGGCCAACGTCCTGACTTTC
TRBJ2-3 . TRBV6-2/TRBV6-3 . CASSWRLDTQYF TGTGCCAGCAGCTGGAGGTTAGATACGCAGTATTTT
TRBJ2-2 . TRBV7-3 . CASSLMGTSGTGELFF TGTGCCAGCAGCTTAATGGGTACATCGGGGACCGGGGAGCTGTTTTTT
TRBJ2-1 . TRBV7-9 . CASSLGSPGSYNEQFF TGTGCCAGCAGCTTAGGATCACCGGGGTCCTACAATGAGCAGTTCTTC
TRBJ2-5 . TRBV9 . CASSVSPSLGVGQETQYF TGTGCCAGCAGCGTAAGTCCCTCTCTAGGGGTGGGCCAAGAGACCCAGTACTTC
TRBJ1-1 few TRBV11-2 TRBD1 CASSSGTASMNTEAFF TGTGCCAGCAGCTCTGGGACAGCTTCAATGAACACTGAAGCTTTCTTT
TRBJ1-1 . TRBV27 . CASRPTWGPNTEAFF TGTGCCAGCAGGCCGACGTGGGGCCCGAACACTGAAGCTTTCTTT
TRBJ2-1 . TRBV4-3 . CASSQGHYNEQFF TGCGCCAGCAGCCAGGGCCATTACAATGAGCAGTTCTTC
TRBJ1-1 . TRBV19 . CASGRADMNTEAFF TGTGCCAGTGGGCGAGCTGACATGAACACTGAAGCTTTCTTT
TRBJ2-3 . TRBV19 . CASSTSSVTDTQYF TGTGCCAGTAGTACAAGTAGCGTGACAGATACGCAGTATTTT
TRBJ1-1 few TRBV7-8 TRBD1 CASSIGTGDTEAFF TGTGCCAGCAGCATCGGGACAGGGGACACTGAAGCTTTCTTT
TRBJ1-1 . TRBV19 . CASSIDRWFGGTEAFF TGTGCCAGTAGTATAGATAGGTGGTTCGGAGGCACTGAAGCTTTCTTT
TRBJ2-7 . TRBV9 TRBD2 CASSPQAGGAYEQYF TGTGCCAGCAGCCCCCAGGCGGGGGGAGCCTACGAGCAGTACTTC
TRBJ2-7 . TRBV28 TRBD2 CASSSGGTSYEQYF TGTGCCAGCAGTTCGGGAGGGACCTCCTACGAGCAGTACTTC
TRBJ2-2 . TRBV7-2 TRBD1 CASSLPGGTGELFF TGTGCCAGCAGCTTACCAGGGGGCACCGGGGAGCTGTTTTTT
TRBJ1-1 . TRBV27 . CASSLREGDEAFF TGTGCCAGCAGTTTAAGGGAAGGGGATGAAGCTTTCTTT
TRBJ2-1 . TRBV5-4 TRBD1 CASSLRQGAANEQFF TGTGCCAGCAGCTTGAGACAGGGGGCGGCCAATGAGCAGTTCTTC
TRBJ2-7 . TRBV19 TRBD2 CASSIAPQRGGYEQYF TGTGCCAGTAGTATTGCGCCCCAGCGGGGGGGCTACGAGCAGTACTTC
TRBJ2-5 . TRBV6-5 TRBD2 CASRLAGGISETQYF TGTGCCAGCAGACTAGCGGGGGGGATTTCAGAGACCCAGTACTTC
TRBJ2-2 . TRBV28 . CASRVEAGDTGELFF TGTGCCAGCCGTGTAGAGGCCGGGGACACCGGGGAGCTGTTTTTT
TRBJ2-4 . TRBV28 TRBD1 CASRGRQGAKNIQYF TGTGCCAGCAGGGGCCGACAGGGGGCCAAAAACATTCAGTACTTC
TRBJ1-3 . TRBV7-6 TRBD1 CASSLGQGANTIYF TGTGCCAGCAGCTTAGGACAGGGGGCGAACACCATATATTTT
TRBJ2-7 . TRBV7-9 . CASSFSGKGGYEQYF TGTGCCAGCAGCTTTTCGGGCAAAGGGGGTTACGAGCAGTACTTC
TRBJ1-1 . TRBV7-2 . CASSTRGDVAFF TGTGCCAGCAGCACCCGGGGGGACGTAGCTTTCTTT